The rows below give T cell receptor beta chains drawn from one sample of a study of blood T cell repertoires in COVID-19. Sequencing was performed with immunoSEQ multiplex PCR; in TCRdb, only in-frame clones are kept and a portion is missing. The repertoire includes 100,000 to 150,000 clones, approximately 70% of them detected once, and approximately 2% sits in the top ten. Input material: peripheral blood. These receptors originate from a woman aged 70-85 years with acute or convalescent COVID-19. The CDR3 runs from the conserved cysteine through the conserved F or W. The order of the fields is clone size, V gene, J gene, D gene, CDR3 protein, CDR3 DNA. A D gene is named only where the DNA matches it firmly. Size is stated for part of the rows, as once, few or many counts, or as a class when the clone is expanded.

clone_size: few
v_call: TRBV6-1
j_call: TRBJ1-2
d_call: TRBD1
cdr3_aa: CASSAQVPGQGGNYGYTF
cdr3_nt: TGTGCCAGCAGTGCCCAAGTTCCGGGACAGGGGGGAAACTATGGCTACACCTTC

clone_size: many
v_call: TRBV27
j_call: TRBJ2-7
d_call: NA
cdr3_aa: CASRGARAGSYEQYF
cdr3_nt: TGTGCCAGCCGGGGGGCTCGAGCGGGTTCCTACGAGCAGTACTTC

clone_size: NA
v_call: TRBV7-2
j_call: TRBJ2-5
d_call: NA
cdr3_aa: CASSLVLETQYF
cdr3_nt: TGTGCCAGCAGCTTAGTCCTAGAGACCCAGTACTTC

clone_size: NA
v_call: TRBV5-1
j_call: TRBJ2-7
d_call: TRBD2
cdr3_aa: CASSPSGLAKSYEQYF
cdr3_nt: TGCGCCAGCAGTCCATCCGGACTAGCGAAATCCTACGAGCAGTACTTC

clone_size: few
v_call: TRBV14
j_call: TRBJ1-4
d_call: TRBD1
cdr3_aa: CASSQEGQGEKLFF
cdr3_nt: TGTGCCAGCAGCCAAGAGGGACAGGGCGAAAAACTGTTTTTT

clone_size: NA
v_call: TRBV18
j_call: TRBJ2-1
d_call: NA
cdr3_aa: CASSTQQGIDEQFF
cdr3_nt: TGTGCCAGCTCAACTCAACAGGGAATCGATGAGCAGTTCTTC

clone_size: NA
v_call: TRBV2
j_call: TRBJ1-2
d_call: NA
cdr3_aa: CASRSQGRGYTF
cdr3_nt: TGTGCCAGCAGATCGCAGGGTCGCGGCTACACCTTC

clone_size: NA
v_call: TRBV28
j_call: TRBJ1-2
d_call: NA
cdr3_aa: CASSFWVGERGYTF
cdr3_nt: TGTGCCAGCAGTTTCTGGGTCGGGGAACGCGGCTACACCTTC

clone_size: NA
v_call: TRBV5-4
j_call: TRBJ1-4
d_call: NA
cdr3_aa: CASSSRGATNEKLFF
cdr3_nt: TGTGCCAGCAGCTCCCGGGGAGCAACTAATGAAAAACTGTTTTTT

clone_size: NA
v_call: TRBV5-1
j_call: TRBJ1-2
d_call: NA
cdr3_aa: CASSFGAGYGYTF
cdr3_nt: TGCGCCAGCAGCTTTGGGGCCGGCTATGGCTACACCTTC

clone_size: NA
v_call: TRBV28
j_call: TRBJ2-1
d_call: NA
cdr3_aa: CASSPPNLLPYNEQFF
cdr3_nt: TGTGCCAGCAGTCCCCCAAATTTGCTACCGTACAATGAGCAGTTCTTC

clone_size: NA
v_call: TRBV6-2/TRBV6-3
j_call: TRBJ2-3
d_call: NA
cdr3_aa: CASSYSKGQTTSTDTQYF
cdr3_nt: TGTGCCAGCAGTTACTCAAAAGGACAGACAACTAGCACAGATACGCAGTATTTT

clone_size: NA
v_call: TRBV2
j_call: TRBJ2-3
d_call: NA
cdr3_aa: CASLQLGPSTDTQYF
cdr3_nt: TGTGCCAGCCTCCAACTAGGACCTTCCACAGATACGCAGTATTTT

clone_size: NA
v_call: TRBV5-4
j_call: TRBJ1-4
d_call: TRBD1
cdr3_aa: CASSSQGGKNEKLFF
cdr3_nt: TGTGCCAGCAGTTCTCAGGGGGGCAAAAATGAAAAACTGTTTTTT

clone_size: NA
v_call: TRBV7-2
j_call: TRBJ2-3
d_call: NA
cdr3_aa: CASSLRPGGTDTQYF
cdr3_nt: TGTGCCAGCAGCTTAAGGCCAGGGGGCACAGATACGCAGTATTTT

clone_size: NA
v_call: TRBV4-3
j_call: TRBJ1-2
d_call: TRBD1
cdr3_aa: CASSPEPQGARYGYTF
cdr3_nt: TGCGCCAGCAGCCCCGAACCACAGGGGGCTCGCTATGGCTACACCTTC

clone_size: NA
v_call: TRBV6-5
j_call: TRBJ2-5
d_call: TRBD1
cdr3_aa: CASSSYGTGEETQYF
cdr3_nt: TGTGCCAGCAGTTCCTATGGGACAGGGGAAGAGACCCAGTACTTC

clone_size: few
v_call: TRBV29-1
j_call: TRBJ1-4
d_call: TRBD1
cdr3_aa: CSVGQGNEKLFF
cdr3_nt: TGCAGCGTTGGACAGGGCAACGAAAAACTGTTTTTT

clone_size: few
v_call: TRBV5-4
j_call: TRBJ2-6
d_call: NA
cdr3_aa: CASSPDSSGANVLTF
cdr3_nt: TGTGCCAGCAGCCCGGACAGCTCTGGGGCCAACGTCCTGACTTTC

clone_size: NA
v_call: TRBV7-2
j_call: TRBJ2-7
d_call: TRBD1
cdr3_aa: CASSLVSATGVEQYF
cdr3_nt: TGTGCCAGCAGCCTAGTTTCTGCGACAGGGGTCGAGCAGTACTTC

clone_size: few
v_call: TRBV15
j_call: TRBJ1-4
d_call: TRBD1
cdr3_aa: CATSRDGTGNEKLFF
cdr3_nt: TGTGCCACCAGCAGAGATGGGACAGGGAATGAAAAACTGTTTTTT

clone_size: NA
v_call: TRBV27
j_call: TRBJ1-2
d_call: TRBD1
cdr3_aa: CASRTGGAGGYTF
cdr3_nt: TGTGCCAGCAGGACAGGGGGCGCGGGTGGCTACACCTTC

clone_size: NA
v_call: TRBV3-1/TRBV3-2
j_call: TRBJ2-7
d_call: TRBD2
cdr3_aa: CASSPTSGMYEQYF
cdr3_nt: TGTGCCAGCAGCCCGACTAGCGGGATGTACGAGCAGTACTTC

clone_size: NA
v_call: TRBV2
j_call: TRBJ1-2
d_call: TRBD1
cdr3_aa: CASIRTGFGYTF
cdr3_nt: TGTGCCAGCATCAGGACAGGATTTGGCTACACCTTC

clone_size: NA
v_call: TRBV6-1
j_call: TRBJ2-1
d_call: NA
cdr3_aa: CASSERARGEQFF
cdr3_nt: TGTGCCAGCAGTGAAAGGGCCAGGGGTGAGCAGTTCTTC

clone_size: few
v_call: TRBV11-3
j_call: TRBJ2-1
d_call: NA
cdr3_aa: CASSFYKNNEQFF
cdr3_nt: TGTGCCAGCAGCTTCTATAAGAACAATGAGCAGTTCTTC

clone_size: NA
v_call: TRBV29-1
j_call: TRBJ2-3
d_call: NA
cdr3_aa: CSALDRNTDTQYF
cdr3_nt: TGCAGCGCCCTGGACAGAAACACAGATACGCAGTATTTT

clone_size: NA
v_call: TRBV30
j_call: TRBJ2-3
d_call: TRBD2
cdr3_aa: CAWSVSGGPYSTDTQYF
cdr3_nt: TGTGCCTGGAGTGTCTCGGGAGGACCCTATAGCACAGATACGCAGTATTTT

clone_size: NA
v_call: TRBV5-1
j_call: TRBJ2-3
d_call: NA
cdr3_aa: CASSLAWQDGDTQYF
cdr3_nt: TGCGCCAGCAGCTTGGCCTGGCAAGACGGGGATACGCAGTATTTT

clone_size: NA
v_call: TRBV28
j_call: TRBJ2-1
d_call: TRBD1
cdr3_aa: CASSSPGTGGVNEQFF
cdr3_nt: TGTGCCAGCAGTTCTCCCGGGACAGGGGGCGTCAATGAGCAGTTCTTC

clone_size: NA
v_call: TRBV10-3
j_call: TRBJ1-1
d_call: TRBD1
cdr3_aa: CAISQQGQNTEAFF
cdr3_nt: TGTGCCATCAGCCAACAGGGGCAGAACACTGAAGCTTTCTTT

clone_size: NA
v_call: TRBV7-2
j_call: TRBJ2-7
d_call: NA
cdr3_aa: CASSLAADSYEQYF
cdr3_nt: TGTGCCAGCAGCTTAGCAGCGGACTCCTACGAGCAGTACTTC

clone_size: NA
v_call: TRBV7-3
j_call: TRBJ1-1
d_call: NA
cdr3_aa: CASSPDSGGTEAFF
cdr3_nt: TGTGCCAGCAGCCCGGACAGCGGGGGAACTGAAGCTTTCTTT

clone_size: few
v_call: TRBV2
j_call: TRBJ1-5
d_call: TRBD1
cdr3_aa: CASSATGNGQPQHF
cdr3_nt: TGTGCCAGCAGTGCGACAGGGAATGGTCAGCCCCAGCATTTT

clone_size: NA
v_call: TRBV27
j_call: TRBJ2-1
d_call: TRBD2
cdr3_aa: CASSTLLANNEQFF
cdr3_nt: TGTGCCAGCAGTACGTTACTAGCGAACAATGAGCAGTTCTTC

clone_size: few
v_call: TRBV19
j_call: TRBJ1-4
d_call: NA
cdr3_aa: CASAGPAFSESNEKLFF
cdr3_nt: TGTGCCAGCGCGGGACCGGCTTTCTCGGAGTCTAATGAAAAACTGTTTTTT

clone_size: NA
v_call: TRBV5-1
j_call: TRBJ2-2
d_call: TRBD2
cdr3_aa: CASSLEASGTGELFF
cdr3_nt: TGCGCCAGCAGCTTGGAGGCTAGCGGAACCGGGGAGCTGTTTTTT

clone_size: NA
v_call: TRBV5-1
j_call: TRBJ2-1
d_call: NA
cdr3_aa: CASSLSGSSYNEQFF
cdr3_nt: TGCGCCAGCAGCTTGAGTGGGAGCTCCTACAATGAGCAGTTCTTC

clone_size: once
v_call: TRBV7-3
j_call: TRBJ1-2
d_call: NA
cdr3_aa: CASSLGGDYGYTF
cdr3_nt: TGTGCCAGCAGCTTAGGAGGGGACTATGGCTACACCTTC

clone_size: once
v_call: TRBV28
j_call: TRBJ2-5
d_call: NA
cdr3_aa: CASRKGGETQYF
cdr3_nt: TGTGCCAGCAGAAAGGGAGGAGAGACCCAGTACTTC

clone_size: few
v_call: TRBV27
j_call: TRBJ1-2
d_call: NA
cdr3_aa: CASSLRGGTYGYTF
cdr3_nt: TGTGCCAGCAGTTTGAGAGGGGGTACCTATGGCTACACCTTC

clone_size: NA
v_call: TRBV7-2
j_call: TRBJ2-2
d_call: TRBD1
cdr3_aa: CASSPSHRGSNTGELFF
cdr3_nt: TGTGCCAGCAGTCCTTCTCACAGGGGGTCGAACACCGGGGAGCTGTTTTTT

clone_size: NA
v_call: TRBV28
j_call: TRBJ1-2
d_call: NA
cdr3_aa: CASSQAHPYGYTF
cdr3_nt: TGTGCCAGCAGTCAGGCCCACCCCTATGGCTACACCTTC

clone_size: few
v_call: TRBV3-1/TRBV3-2
j_call: TRBJ2-3
d_call: TRBD2
cdr3_aa: CASSQISGFSTDTQYF
cdr3_nt: TGTGCCAGCAGCCAAATTAGCGGGTTTTCCACAGATACGCAGTATTTT

clone_size: NA
v_call: TRBV18
j_call: TRBJ2-3
d_call: TRBD2
cdr3_aa: CASSPGLAKFSSETDTQYF
cdr3_nt: TGTGCCAGCTCACCTGGACTAGCGAAATTCTCCTCTGAGACAGATACGCAGTATTTT

clone_size: NA
v_call: TRBV28
j_call: TRBJ2-5
d_call: NA
cdr3_aa: CASNQGRRETQYF
cdr3_nt: TGTGCCAGCAACCAGGGTCGGCGAGAGACCCAGTACTTC

clone_size: NA
v_call: TRBV19
j_call: TRBJ2-1
d_call: TRBD2
cdr3_aa: CASSMGTSGNNEQFF
cdr3_nt: TGTGCCAGTAGTATGGGGACTAGCGGGAACAATGAGCAGTTCTTC

clone_size: few
v_call: TRBV3-1/TRBV3-2
j_call: TRBJ2-5
d_call: TRBD2
cdr3_aa: CASSQVPGSGGRQETQYF
cdr3_nt: TGTGCCAGCAGCCAAGTCCCGGGTAGCGGGGGGCGACAAGAGACCCAGTACTTC

clone_size: few
v_call: TRBV12-5
j_call: TRBJ1-6
d_call: NA
cdr3_aa: CASGPNNSPLHF
cdr3_nt: TGTGCTAGTGGTCCCAATAATTCACCCCTCCACTTT

clone_size: NA
v_call: TRBV5-1
j_call: TRBJ2-1
d_call: NA
cdr3_aa: CASSLALSGGGPDEQFF
cdr3_nt: TGCGCCAGCAGCTTGGCCCTCAGTGGGGGGGGCCCGGATGAGCAGTTCTTC

clone_size: NA
v_call: TRBV27
j_call: TRBJ2-6
d_call: TRBD1
cdr3_aa: CASSSRPGQGSGANVLTF
cdr3_nt: TGTGCCAGCAGTTCCCGTCCGGGACAGGGCTCTGGGGCCAACGTCCTGACTTTC

clone_size: NA
v_call: TRBV19
j_call: TRBJ2-7
d_call: NA
cdr3_aa: CASSLRLGGWEQYF
cdr3_nt: TGTGCCAGTAGCCTGCGCCTTGGTGGTTGGGAGCAGTACTTC

clone_size: few
v_call: TRBV10-1
j_call: TRBJ1-6
d_call: NA
cdr3_aa: CARCRGNSPLHF
cdr3_nt: TGCGCCAGGTGCCGAGGGAATTCACCCCTCCACTTT

clone_size: NA
v_call: TRBV11-2
j_call: TRBJ2-7
d_call: NA
cdr3_aa: CASSLSAGFSYEQYF
cdr3_nt: TGTGCCAGCAGCTTATCTGCAGGGTTTTCCTACGAGCAGTACTTC

clone_size: NA
v_call: TRBV19
j_call: TRBJ2-1
d_call: TRBD1
cdr3_aa: CASSPGRQGINEQFF
cdr3_nt: TGTGCCAGTAGTCCGGGGAGACAGGGTATCAATGAGCAGTTCTTC

clone_size: NA
v_call: TRBV7-2
j_call: TRBJ2-5
d_call: NA
cdr3_aa: CASSPMSGETQYF
cdr3_nt: TGTGCCAGCAGCCCTATGAGCGGAGAGACCCAGTACTTC

clone_size: NA
v_call: TRBV9
j_call: TRBJ1-3
d_call: TRBD1
cdr3_aa: CASSPRGQGAKNTIYF
cdr3_nt: TGTGCCAGCAGCCCTAGAGGACAGGGGGCTAAGAACACCATATATTTT

clone_size: once
v_call: TRBV30
j_call: TRBJ1-2
d_call: TRBD1
cdr3_aa: CAWSPQGAGGYTF
cdr3_nt: TGTGCCTGGAGTCCACAGGGGGCGGGCGGCTACACCTTC

clone_size: few
v_call: TRBV18
j_call: TRBJ2-1
d_call: TRBD2
cdr3_aa: CASSPPDESGNYNEQFF
cdr3_nt: TGTGCCAGCTCACCGCCAGACGAAAGCGGGAACTACAATGAGCAGTTCTTC